These T cell receptor beta chains were read from a single sample in a study of T cell changes during pregnancy in multiple sclerosis. TCRdb's table, derived via immunoSEQ multiplex PCR, lists solely in-frame clones and lacks some. The data contain more than 45,000 clones, 93% of them singletons. The source was CD8+ T cells from peripheral blood mononuclear cells, collected in the second trimester of pregnancy. These TCRs come from a female donor with multiple sclerosis, enrolled in a pregnancy study. CDR3s include the opening cysteine and the closing phenylalanine or tryptophan. A D gene is named only where the DNA matches it firmly. Some rows have no size entry. The others give once, few or many, or a class for an expanded clone.

clone_size: .; d_call: .; v_call: TRBV28; j_call: TRBJ2-1; cdr3_aa: CASSLFRGTYNEQFF; cdr3_nt: TGTGCCAGCAGTTTATTCCGCGGGACCTACAATGAGCAGTTCTTC
clone_size: .; d_call: .; v_call: TRBV2; j_call: TRBJ1-4; cdr3_aa: CASRWGGNEKLFF; cdr3_nt: TGTGCCAGCAGGTGGGGGGGGAATGAAAAACTGTTTTTT
clone_size: .; d_call: .; v_call: TRBV19; j_call: TRBJ2-7; cdr3_aa: CASSLTGSAYEQYF; cdr3_nt: TGTGCCAGTAGCCTTACAGGATCCGCCTACGAGCAGTACTTC
clone_size: .; d_call: .; v_call: TRBV6-5; j_call: TRBJ1-1; cdr3_aa: CASSLGEGGTTEAFF; cdr3_nt: TGTGCCAGCAGTTTAGGCGAGGGGGGGACCACTGAAGCTTTCTTT
clone_size: once; d_call: .; v_call: TRBV30; j_call: TRBJ1-2; cdr3_aa: CAWSSRIGRNYGYTF; cdr3_nt: TGTGCCTGGAGCTCCAGGATCGGGAGGAACTATGGCTACACCTTC
clone_size: .; d_call: TRBD2; v_call: TRBV7-9; j_call: TRBJ2-7; cdr3_aa: CASSSLAGIYEQYF; cdr3_nt: TGTGCCAGCAGCTCTCTAGCGGGAATCTACGAGCAGTACTTC
clone_size: .; d_call: .; v_call: TRBV6-4; j_call: TRBJ2-1; cdr3_aa: CASSLDSFSSYNEQFF; cdr3_nt: TGTGCCAGCAGCCTGGACAGTTTTTCCTCCTACAATGAGCAGTTCTTC
clone_size: .; d_call: .; v_call: TRBV6-6; j_call: TRBJ1-1; cdr3_aa: CATYSGRRPNTEAFF; cdr3_nt: TGTGCCACGTACTCAGGGAGGCGACCCAACACTGAAGCTTTCTTT
clone_size: once; d_call: .; v_call: TRBV2; j_call: TRBJ2-5; cdr3_aa: CASSFDGGQETQYF; cdr3_nt: TGTGCCAGCAGTTTCGACGGGGGCCAAGAGACCCAGTACTTC
clone_size: .; d_call: .; v_call: TRBV29-1; j_call: TRBJ1-1; cdr3_aa: CSVVTREPMNTEAFF; cdr3_nt: TGCAGCGTTGTAACCAGGGAACCCATGAACACTGAAGCTTTCTTT
clone_size: .; d_call: .; v_call: TRBV9; j_call: TRBJ2-1; cdr3_aa: CASSIRGEAYNEQFF; cdr3_nt: TGTGCCAGCAGCATCAGGGGGGAGGCCTACAATGAGCAGTTCTTC